This T cell receptor (beta chain) is drawn from a study of cytomegalovirus exposure and HLA in healthy donors. Trimming at V came to 5 bases and at J to 2 bases, leaving 4 bases not matched to a gene. This CDR3 contains 15 residues. Germline V gene lookup returns CDR1 MNHEY and CDR2 SVGAGI. 60 Vbeta and 13 Jbeta primers were used in PCR. Only in-frame clones appear in the TCRdb table, and some are missing; sequencing was by immunoSEQ multiplex PCR. The sample contains roughly 180,000 clones, around 82% of which appear only once. Points on this clone: Its antigen is unidentified.

Whole-study results and caveats: A later analysis found that most CMV-associated TCR beta chains appeared HLA-restricted.

The origin of this receptor is a male donor in good health and CMV-seronegative. Sequenced material: PBMCs. The chain links TRBV6-5 to TRBJ2-7; 12 bases are a match to TRBD1. The CDR3 coding sequence is TGTGCCAGCAGTCTAGGGACAGGGGGCCCCTACGAGCAGTACTTC. Translating it yields CASSLGTGGPYEQYF.